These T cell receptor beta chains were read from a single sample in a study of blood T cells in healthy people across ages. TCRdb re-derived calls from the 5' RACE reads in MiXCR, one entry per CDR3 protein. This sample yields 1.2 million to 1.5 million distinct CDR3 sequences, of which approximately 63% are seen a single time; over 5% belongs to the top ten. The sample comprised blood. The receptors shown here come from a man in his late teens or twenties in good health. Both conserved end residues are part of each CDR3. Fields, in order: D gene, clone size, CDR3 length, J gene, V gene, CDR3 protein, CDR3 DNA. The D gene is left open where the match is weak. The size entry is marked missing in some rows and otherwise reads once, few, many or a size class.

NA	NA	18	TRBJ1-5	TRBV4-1	CASSQEARGGYSNQPQHF	TGCGCCAGCAGCCAAGAGGCAAGGGGGGGATATAGCAATCAGCCCCAGCATTTT
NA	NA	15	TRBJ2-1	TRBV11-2	CASSLVVGVVDEQFF	TGTGCCAGCAGCTTAGTAGTGGGAGTGGTTGATGAGCAGTTCTTC
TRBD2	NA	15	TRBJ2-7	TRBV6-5	CAISGGLAGPYEQYF	TGTGCCATCAGTGGGGGACTAGCGGGTCCCTACGAGCAGTACTTC
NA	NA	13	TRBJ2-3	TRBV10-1	CASSEPRTDTQYF	TGCGCCAGCAGTGAGCCCCGCACAGATACGCAGTATTTT
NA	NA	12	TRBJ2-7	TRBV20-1	CSARRPGDEQYF	TGCAGTGCTAGGCGGCCTGGGGACGAGCAGTACTTC
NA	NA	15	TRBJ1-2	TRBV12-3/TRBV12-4	CASGWGNRTNYGYTF	TGTGCCAGCGGGTGGGGTAACAGAACTAACTATGGCTACACCTTC
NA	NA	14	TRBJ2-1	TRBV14	CASSQHDVYNEQFF	TGTGCCAGCAGCCAACATGACGTTTACAATGAGCAGTTCTTC
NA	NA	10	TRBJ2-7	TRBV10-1	CASQSKEQYF	TGCGCCAGCCAAAGCAAGGAGCAGTACTTC
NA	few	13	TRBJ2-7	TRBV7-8	CASTRRWQDEQYF	TGTGCCAGCACCCGACGTTGGCAGGACGAGCAGTACTTC
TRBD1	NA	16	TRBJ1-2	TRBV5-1	CASSSQDRGPIYGYTF	TGCGCCAGCAGCTCCCAGGACAGGGGGCCTATCTATGGCTACACCTTC
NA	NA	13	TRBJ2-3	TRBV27	CASSLSETGTQYF	TGTGCCAGCAGTTTATCGGAAACAGGGACGCAGTATTTT
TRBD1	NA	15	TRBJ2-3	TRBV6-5	CASSRRDRGTDTQYF	TGTGCCAGCAGTCGCCGGGACAGAGGCACAGATACGCAGTATTTT
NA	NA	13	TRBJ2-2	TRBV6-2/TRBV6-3	CASSVHDTGELFF	TGTGCCAGCAGTGTGCATGACACCGGGGAGCTGTTTTTT
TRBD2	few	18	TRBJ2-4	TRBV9	CASSDGLAGDLAKNIQYF	TGTGCCAGCAGCGATGGGCTAGCGGGGGATCTAGCCAAAAACATTCAGTACTTC
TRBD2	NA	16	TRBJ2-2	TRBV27	CASSILAGGLAGELFF	TGTGCCAGCAGTATACTAGCGGGGGGGCTTGCCGGGGAGCTGTTTTTT
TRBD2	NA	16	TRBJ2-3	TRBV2	CANIPLAGERTDTQYF	TGTGCCAACATCCCCCTAGCGGGGGAGAGAACAGATACGCAGTATTTT
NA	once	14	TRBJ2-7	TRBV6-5	CASSYRTAVDEQYF	TGTGCCAGCAGTTACAGAACAGCCGTCGACGAGCAGTACTTC
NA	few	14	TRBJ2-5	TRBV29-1	CSVEQTGSQETQYF	TGCAGCGTTGAACAAACCGGGTCTCAAGAGACCCAGTACTTC
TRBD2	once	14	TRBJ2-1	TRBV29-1	CSVEIQREGVEQFF	TGCAGCGTTGAAATCCAGCGGGAAGGAGTTGAGCAGTTCTTC
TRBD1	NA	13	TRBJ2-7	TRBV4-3	CASSQAYRGEQYF	TGCGCCAGCAGCCAAGCCTACAGGGGCGAGCAGTACTTC
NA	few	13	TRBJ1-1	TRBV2	CASSDRSFTEAFF	TGTGCCAGCAGTGACAGGTCCTTCACTGAAGCTTTCTTT
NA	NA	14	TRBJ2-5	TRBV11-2	CASSLAVYQETQYF	TGTGCCAGCAGCTTAGCGGTGTACCAAGAGACCCAGTACTTC
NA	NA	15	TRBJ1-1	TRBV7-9	CASSQRGTGSTEAFF	TGTGCCAGCTCCCAGAGGGGAACAGGGAGTACTGAAGCTTTCTTT
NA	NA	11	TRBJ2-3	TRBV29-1	CSAGRTDTQYF	TGCAGCGCCGGTCGGACAGATACGCAGTATTTT
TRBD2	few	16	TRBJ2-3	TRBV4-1	CASSHRLAGGPGTQYF	TGCGCCAGCAGCCACCGTTTAGCGGGAGGGCCAGGTACGCAGTATTTT
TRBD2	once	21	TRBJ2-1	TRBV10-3	CAISESTGTSGRRRAYNEQFF	TGTGCCATCAGTGAATCGACCGGGACTAGCGGAAGAAGAAGAGCCTACAATGAGCAGTTCTTC
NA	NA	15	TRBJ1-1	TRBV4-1	CASSPVALENTEAFF	TGCGCCAGCAGCCCCGTAGCTTTAGAGAACACTGAAGCTTTCTTT
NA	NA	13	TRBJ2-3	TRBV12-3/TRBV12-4	CASSSTDTDTQYF	TGTGCCAGCAGTTCAACTGATACAGATACGCAGTATTTT
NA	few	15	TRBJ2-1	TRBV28	CASSLSQGLYNEQFF	TGTGCCAGCAGTTTATCCCAAGGCCTTTACAATGAGCAGTTCTTC
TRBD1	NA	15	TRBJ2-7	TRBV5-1	CASSHGIQGHYEQYF	TGCGCCAGCAGCCACGGGATACAGGGGCACTACGAGCAGTACTTC
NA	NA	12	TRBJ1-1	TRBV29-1	CSVEVKNTEAFF	TGCAGCGTTGAGGTTAAGAACACTGAAGCTTTCTTT
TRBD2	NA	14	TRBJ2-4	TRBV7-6	CATWGGGQNNEQYF	TGTGCCACCTGGGGGGGTGGACAAAACAATGAGCAGTACTTC
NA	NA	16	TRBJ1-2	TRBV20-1	CSARAPLSVSVYGYTF	TGCAGTGCTAGGGCTCCCCTTTCGGTGTCCGTTTATGGCTACACCTTC
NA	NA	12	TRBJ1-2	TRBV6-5	CATQTGYYGYTF	TGTGCCACCCAGACGGGATACTATGGCTACACCTTC
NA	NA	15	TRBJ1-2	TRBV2	CASGGLSTENYGYTF	TGTGCCAGCGGCGGGCTCTCGACAGAGAACTATGGCTACACCTTC
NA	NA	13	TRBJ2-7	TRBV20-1	CSATLREMGEQYF	TGCAGTGCTACCCTCAGGGAAATGGGAGAGCAGTACTTC
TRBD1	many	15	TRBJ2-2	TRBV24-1	CATREGARDTGELFF	TGTGCCACCAGAGAGGGGGCGCGGGACACCGGGGAGCTGTTTTTT
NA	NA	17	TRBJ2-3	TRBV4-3	CASSQEGRVEGTDTQYF	TGCGCCAGCAGCCAGGAGGGAAGGGTAGAGGGCACAGATACGCAGTATTTT
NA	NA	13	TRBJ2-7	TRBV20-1	CSARVRASNEQYF	TGCAGTGCTAGAGTTAGGGCGAGCAACGAGCAGTACTTC
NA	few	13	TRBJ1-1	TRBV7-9	CASSLDVVAEAFF	TGTGCCAGCAGCTTAGACGTTGTTGCTGAAGCTTTCTTT
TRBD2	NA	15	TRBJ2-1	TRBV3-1	CASSPGLARDNEQFF	TGTGCCAGCAGCCCGGGACTAGCGCGGGACAATGAGCAGTTCTTC
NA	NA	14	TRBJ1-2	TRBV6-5	CASSRGAPVYGYTF	TGTGCCAGCAGCCGGGGGGCGCCGGTCTATGGCTACACCTTC
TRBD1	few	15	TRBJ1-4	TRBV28	CASSPSGQGDEKLFF	TGTGCCAGCAGTCCGTCAGGACAGGGCGATGAAAAACTGTTTTTT
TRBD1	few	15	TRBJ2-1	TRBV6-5	CASSVGQGSYNEQFF	TGTGCCAGCAGTGTAGGACAGGGGTCCTACAATGAGCAGTTCTTC
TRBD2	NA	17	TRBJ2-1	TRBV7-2	CASSLAILAGGQNEQFF	TGTGCCAGCAGCTTAGCCATACTAGCGGGGGGCCAGAATGAGCAGTTCTTC
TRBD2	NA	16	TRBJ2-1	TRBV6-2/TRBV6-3	CASSYSIRAGGGEQFF	TGTGCCAGCAGTTACTCGATACGAGCGGGGGGGGGTGAGCAGTTCTTC
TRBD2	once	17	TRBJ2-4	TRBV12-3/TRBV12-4	CASSLGEAGVDKNIQYF	TGTGCCAGCAGTTTAGGGGAAGCGGGAGTGGACAAAAACATTCAGTACTTC
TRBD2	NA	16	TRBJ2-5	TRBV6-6	CASSLASGGTKETQYF	TGTGCCAGCAGTTTGGCTAGCGGGGGGACAAAAGAGACCCAGTACTTC
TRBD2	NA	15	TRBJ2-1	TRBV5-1	CASSLAGRKNNEQFF	TGCGCCAGCAGCTTGGCCGGGAGGAAAAACAATGAGCAGTTCTTC
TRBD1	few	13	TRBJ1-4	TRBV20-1	CSAPETGNEKLFF	TGCAGTGCTCCCGAGACAGGGAATGAAAAACTGTTTTTT